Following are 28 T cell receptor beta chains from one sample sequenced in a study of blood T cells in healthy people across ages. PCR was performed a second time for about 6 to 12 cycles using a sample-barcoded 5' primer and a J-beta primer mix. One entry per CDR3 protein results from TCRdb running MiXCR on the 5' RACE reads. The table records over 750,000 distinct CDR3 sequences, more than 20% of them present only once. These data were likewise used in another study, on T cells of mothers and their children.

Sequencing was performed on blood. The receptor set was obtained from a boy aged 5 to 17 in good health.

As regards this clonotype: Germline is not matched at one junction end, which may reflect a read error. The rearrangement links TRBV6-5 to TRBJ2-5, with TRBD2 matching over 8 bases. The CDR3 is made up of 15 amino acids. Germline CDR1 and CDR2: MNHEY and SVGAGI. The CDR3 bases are TGTGCCAGCACCCCTTCCGGGGGGGACCAAGAGACCCAGTGCTTC. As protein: CASTPSGGDQETQCF.

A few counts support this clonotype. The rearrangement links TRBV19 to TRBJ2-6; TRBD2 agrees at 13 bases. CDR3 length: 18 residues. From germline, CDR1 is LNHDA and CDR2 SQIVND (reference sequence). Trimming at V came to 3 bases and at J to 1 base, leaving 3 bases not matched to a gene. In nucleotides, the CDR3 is TGTGCCAGTAGTATTAGGACTAGCGGGAGTTCTGGGGCCAACGTCCTGACTTTC. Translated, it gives CASSIRTSGSSGANVLTF.

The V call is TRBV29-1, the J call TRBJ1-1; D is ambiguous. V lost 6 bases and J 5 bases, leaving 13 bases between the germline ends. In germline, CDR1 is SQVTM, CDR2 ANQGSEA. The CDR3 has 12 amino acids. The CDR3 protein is CSVKKQKTEAFF. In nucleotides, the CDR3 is TGCAGCGTAAAGAAACAGAAAACTGAAGCTTTCTTT.

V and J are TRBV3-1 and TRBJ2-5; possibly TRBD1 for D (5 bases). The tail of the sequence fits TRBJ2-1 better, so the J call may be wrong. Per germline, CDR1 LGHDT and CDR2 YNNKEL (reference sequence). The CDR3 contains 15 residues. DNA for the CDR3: TGTGCCAGCAGTCACGACAGCCAGTCTTACAATGAGCAGTTCTTC. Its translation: CASSHDSQSYNEQFF.

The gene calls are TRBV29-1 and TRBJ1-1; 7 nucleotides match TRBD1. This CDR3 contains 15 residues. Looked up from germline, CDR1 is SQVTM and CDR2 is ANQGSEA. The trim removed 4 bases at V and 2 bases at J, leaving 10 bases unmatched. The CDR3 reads CSVVTWTGGNTEAFF. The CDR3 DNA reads TGCAGCGTTGTTACATGGACAGGCGGCAACACTGAAGCTTTCTTT.

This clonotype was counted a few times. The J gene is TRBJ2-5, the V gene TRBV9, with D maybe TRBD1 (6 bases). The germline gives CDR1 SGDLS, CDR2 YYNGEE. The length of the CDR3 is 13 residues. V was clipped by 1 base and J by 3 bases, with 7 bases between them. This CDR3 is CASSVNREETQYF. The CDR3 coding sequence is TGTGCCAGCAGCGTAAACAGGGAAGAGACCCAGTACTTC.

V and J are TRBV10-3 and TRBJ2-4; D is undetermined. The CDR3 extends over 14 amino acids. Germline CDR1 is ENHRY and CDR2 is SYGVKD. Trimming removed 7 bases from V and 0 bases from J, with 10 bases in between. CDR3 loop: CAITFLVAKNIQYF. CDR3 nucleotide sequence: TGTGCCATCACCTTCCTAGTAGCCAAAAACATTCAGTACTTC.

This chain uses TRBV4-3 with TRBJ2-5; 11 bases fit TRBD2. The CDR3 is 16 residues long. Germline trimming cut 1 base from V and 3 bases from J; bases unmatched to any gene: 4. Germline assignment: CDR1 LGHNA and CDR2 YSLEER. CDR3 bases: TGCGCCAGCAGCCAAGTAGCGGGGGGGCAAAAAGAGACCCAGTACTTC. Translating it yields CASSQVAGGQKETQYF.

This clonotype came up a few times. The CDR3 DNA is TGTGCCAGCAGTGGGGGGACTAGCGACCAAGAGACCCAGTACTTC. Translated: CASSGGTSDQETQYF. The V call is TRBV28, the J call TRBJ2-5, with 10 bases that match TRBD2. V shed 5 bases, J shed 0 bases, and the junction held 3 bases outside the gene matches. The CDR3 has 15 amino acids. From germline, CDR1 is MDHEN and CDR2 SYDVKM. The whole variable domain, remainder taken from reference TRBV28 and TRBJ2-5, is DVKVTQSSRYLVKRTGEKVFLECVQDMDHENMFWYRQDPGLGLRLIYFSYDVKMKEKGDIPEGYSVSREKKERFSLILESASTNQTSMYLCASSGGTSDQETQYFGPGTRLLVL.

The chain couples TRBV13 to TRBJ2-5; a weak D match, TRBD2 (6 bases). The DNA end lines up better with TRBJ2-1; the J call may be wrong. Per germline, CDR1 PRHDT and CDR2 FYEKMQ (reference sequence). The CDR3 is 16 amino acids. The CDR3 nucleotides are TGTGCCAGCAGCTCAGGAGGGCCCGCGGCCTACAATGAGCAGTTCTTC. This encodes CASSSGGPAAYNEQFF.

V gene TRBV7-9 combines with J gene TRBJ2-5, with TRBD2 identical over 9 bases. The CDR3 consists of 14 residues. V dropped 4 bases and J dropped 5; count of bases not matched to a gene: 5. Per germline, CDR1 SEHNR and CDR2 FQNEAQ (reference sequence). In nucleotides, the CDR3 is TGTGCCAGCAGCTCCCGGACTAGCGAGGAGACCCAGTACTTC. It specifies CASSSRTSEETQYF.

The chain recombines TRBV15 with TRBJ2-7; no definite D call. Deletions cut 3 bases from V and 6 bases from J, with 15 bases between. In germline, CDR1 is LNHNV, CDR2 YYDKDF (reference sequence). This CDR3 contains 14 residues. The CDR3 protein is CATSRKTQLGEQYF. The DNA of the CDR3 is TGTGCCACCAGCAGGAAGACACAATTGGGCGAGCAGTACTTC.

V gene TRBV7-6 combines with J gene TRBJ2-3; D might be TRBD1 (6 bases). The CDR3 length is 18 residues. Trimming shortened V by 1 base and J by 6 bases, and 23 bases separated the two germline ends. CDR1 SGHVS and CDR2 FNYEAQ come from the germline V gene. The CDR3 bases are TGTGCCAGCAGCTTAGGTTCGCTGAGGGGGACACTTCGTGATACGCAGTATTTT. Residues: CASSLGSLRGTLRDTQYF.

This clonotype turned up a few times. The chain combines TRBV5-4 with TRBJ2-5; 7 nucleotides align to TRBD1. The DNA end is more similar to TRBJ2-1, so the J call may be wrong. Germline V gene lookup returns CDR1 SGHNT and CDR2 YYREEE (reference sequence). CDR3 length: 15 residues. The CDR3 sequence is CASSLGRGTFDEQFF. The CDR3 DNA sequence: TGTGCCAGCAGCTTGGGCAGGGGGACATTCGATGAGCAGTTCTTC.

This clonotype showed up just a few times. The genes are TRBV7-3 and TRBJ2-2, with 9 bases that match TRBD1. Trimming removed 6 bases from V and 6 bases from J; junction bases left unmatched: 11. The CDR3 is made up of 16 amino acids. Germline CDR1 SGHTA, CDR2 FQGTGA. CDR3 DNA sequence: TGTGCCAGCAGTCTTTCCGGGACAGGGTACCCCGGGGAGCTGTTTTTT. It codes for CASSLSGTGYPGELFF.

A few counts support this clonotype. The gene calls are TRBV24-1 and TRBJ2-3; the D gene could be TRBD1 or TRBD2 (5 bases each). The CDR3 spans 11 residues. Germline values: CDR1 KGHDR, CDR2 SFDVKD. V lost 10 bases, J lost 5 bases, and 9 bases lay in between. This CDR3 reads CATRDQDTQYF. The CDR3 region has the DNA TGTGCCACAAGGGACCAAGATACGCAGTATTTT.

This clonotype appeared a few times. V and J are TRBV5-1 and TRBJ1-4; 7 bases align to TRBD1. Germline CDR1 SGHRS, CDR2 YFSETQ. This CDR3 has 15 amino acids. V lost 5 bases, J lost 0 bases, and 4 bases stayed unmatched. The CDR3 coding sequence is TGCGCCAGCAGTCCCACAGGGGCAACTAATGAAAAACTGTTTTTT. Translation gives CASSPTGATNEKLFF.

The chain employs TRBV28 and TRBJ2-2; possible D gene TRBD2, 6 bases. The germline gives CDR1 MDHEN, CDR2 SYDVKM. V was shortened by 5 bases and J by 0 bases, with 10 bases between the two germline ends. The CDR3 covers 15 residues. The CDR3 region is CASSEDYPNTGELFF. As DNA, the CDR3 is TGTGCCAGCAGTGAGGACTACCCGAACACCGGGGAGCTGTTTTTT.

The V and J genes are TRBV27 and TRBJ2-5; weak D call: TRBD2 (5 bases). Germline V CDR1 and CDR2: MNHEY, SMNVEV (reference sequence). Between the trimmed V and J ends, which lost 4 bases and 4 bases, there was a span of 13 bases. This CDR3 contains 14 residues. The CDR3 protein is CASSSREGSETQYF. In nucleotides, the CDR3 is TGTGCCAGCAGTTCACGGGAAGGATCAGAGACCCAGTACTTC.

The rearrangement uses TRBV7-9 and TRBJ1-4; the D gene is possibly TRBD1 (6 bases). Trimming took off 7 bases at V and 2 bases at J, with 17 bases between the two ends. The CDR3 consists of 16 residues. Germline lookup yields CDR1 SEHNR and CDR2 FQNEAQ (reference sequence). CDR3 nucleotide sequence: TGTGCCAGCACCCGGGGGACGGGGGGCACTAATGAAAAACTGTTTTTT. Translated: CASTRGTGGTNEKLFF.

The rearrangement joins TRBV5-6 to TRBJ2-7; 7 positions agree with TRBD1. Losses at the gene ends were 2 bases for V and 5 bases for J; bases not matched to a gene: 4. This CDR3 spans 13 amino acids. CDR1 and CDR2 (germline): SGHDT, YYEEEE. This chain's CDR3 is CASSLMTGNEQYF. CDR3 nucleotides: TGTGCCAGCAGCTTAATGACAGGGAACGAGCAGTACTTC.

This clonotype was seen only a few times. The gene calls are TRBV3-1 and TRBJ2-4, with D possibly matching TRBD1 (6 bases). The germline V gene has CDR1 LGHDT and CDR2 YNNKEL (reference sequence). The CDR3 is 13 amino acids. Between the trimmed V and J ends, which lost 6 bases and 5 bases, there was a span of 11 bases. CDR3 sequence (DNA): TGTGCCAGCAGTTACAGGGTGGAAAACATTCAGTACTTC. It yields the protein CASSYRVENIQYF.

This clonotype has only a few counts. CDR3: CASSKDSSYEQYF. The CDR3 nucleotides read TGCGCCAGCAGCAAAGACAGTTCCTACGAGCAGTACTTC. This sequence joins TRBV5-1 and TRBJ2-1, with D possibly matching TRBD1 (5 bases). The J call may not be correct, given that the DNA end is closer to TRBJ2-7. Germline CDR1 is SGHRS and CDR2 is YFSETQ. This CDR3 has 13 amino acids.

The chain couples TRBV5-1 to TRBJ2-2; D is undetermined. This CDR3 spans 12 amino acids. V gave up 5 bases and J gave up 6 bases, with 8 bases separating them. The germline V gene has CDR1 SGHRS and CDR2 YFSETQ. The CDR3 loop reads CASRYASGELFF. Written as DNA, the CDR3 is TGCGCCAGCAGATATGCATCCGGGGAGCTGTTTTTT.

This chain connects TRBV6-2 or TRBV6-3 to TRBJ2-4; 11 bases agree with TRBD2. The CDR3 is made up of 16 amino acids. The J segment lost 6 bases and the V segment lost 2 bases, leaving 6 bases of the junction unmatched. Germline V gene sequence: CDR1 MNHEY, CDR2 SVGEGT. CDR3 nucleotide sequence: TGTGCCAGCAGTTACGCTTCTAGCGGGGGGCTAAACATTCAGTACTTC. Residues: CASSYASSGGLNIQYF.

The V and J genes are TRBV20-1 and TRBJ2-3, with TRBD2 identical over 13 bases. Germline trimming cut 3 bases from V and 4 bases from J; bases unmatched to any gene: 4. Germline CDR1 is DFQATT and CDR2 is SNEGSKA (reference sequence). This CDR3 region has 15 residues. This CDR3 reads CSASRTSGSSDTQYF. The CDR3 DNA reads TGCAGTGCTAGTCGGACTAGCGGGAGTTCAGATACGCAGTATTTT.

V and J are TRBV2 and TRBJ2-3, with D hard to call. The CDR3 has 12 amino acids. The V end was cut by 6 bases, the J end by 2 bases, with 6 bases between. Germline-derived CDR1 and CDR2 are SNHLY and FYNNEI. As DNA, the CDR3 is TGTGCCAGCAGGGTAATCACAGATACGCAGTATTTT. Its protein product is CASRVITDTQYF.

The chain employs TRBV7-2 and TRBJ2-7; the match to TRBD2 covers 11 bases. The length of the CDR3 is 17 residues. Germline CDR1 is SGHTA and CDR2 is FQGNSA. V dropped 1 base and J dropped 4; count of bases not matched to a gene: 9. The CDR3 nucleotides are TGTGCCAGCAGCTTAGATCTAGCGGGAGGCCGCCAATACGAGCAGTACTTC. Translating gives CASSLDLAGGRQYEQYF.